Following are 3 T cell receptor beta chains from one sample sequenced in a study of shared clonotypes between healthy human individuals. TCRdb keeps only in-frame clones here, not all; method: immunoSEQ multiplex PCR. The data show some 1.5 million clones, around 98% seen once. The sample comprised naive CD4+ T cells sorted from blood. Sample subset: CD45RA+ positively selected. These receptors came from a man aged 25 to 45 in good health.

This sequence joins TRBV6-5 and TRBJ1-5, with no clear D. CDR3 length: 16 amino acids. Trimming stripped 2 bases from V and 4 bases from J, with 15 bases between. Germline loops: CDR1 MNHEY, CDR2 SVGAGI. The CDR3 sequence: CASSYRAGLGNQPQHF. The CDR3 DNA reads TGTGCCAGCAGTTACAGGGCAGGACTGGGGAATCAGCCCCAGCATTTT.

The count of this clone is one. This chain joins TRBV6-1 and TRBJ2-1; weak D call: TRBD1 (6 bases). Germline CDR1 reads MNHNS; CDR2 reads SASEGT. The CDR3 covers 12 residues. V lost 7 bases and J 12 bases, leaving 16 bases between the germline ends. CDR3 nucleotides: TGTGCCAGCACCTTAGGGTTAGGGGGGCAGTTCTTC. Amino acid sequence: CASTLGLGGQFF.

This clone was seen once. The V and J genes are TRBV19 and TRBJ2-2; 13 bases align to TRBD2. The CDR3 totals 16 residues. V dropped 4 bases and J dropped 4; count of bases not matched to a gene: 3. Germline V gives CDR1 LNHDA, CDR2 SQIVND (reference sequence). The chain's CDR3 is CASSRGTSGITGELFF. DNA of the CDR3: TGTGCCAGTAGTAGGGGGACTAGCGGGATCACCGGGGAGCTGTTTTTT.